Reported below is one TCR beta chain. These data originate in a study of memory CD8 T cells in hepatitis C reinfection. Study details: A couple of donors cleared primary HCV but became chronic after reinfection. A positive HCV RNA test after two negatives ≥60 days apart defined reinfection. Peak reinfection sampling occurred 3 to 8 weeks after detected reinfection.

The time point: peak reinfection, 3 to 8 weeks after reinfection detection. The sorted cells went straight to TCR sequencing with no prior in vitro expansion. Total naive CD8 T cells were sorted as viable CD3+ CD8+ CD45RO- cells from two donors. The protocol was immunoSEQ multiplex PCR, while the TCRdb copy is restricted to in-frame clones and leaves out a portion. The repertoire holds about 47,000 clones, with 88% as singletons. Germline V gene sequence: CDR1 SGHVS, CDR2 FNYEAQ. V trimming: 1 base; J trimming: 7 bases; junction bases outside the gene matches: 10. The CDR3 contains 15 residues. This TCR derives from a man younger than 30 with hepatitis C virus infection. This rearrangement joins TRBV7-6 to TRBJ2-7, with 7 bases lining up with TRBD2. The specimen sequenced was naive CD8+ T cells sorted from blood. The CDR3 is CASSLGGGQSGEQYF. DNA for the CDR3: TGTGCCAGCAGCTTAGGGGGAGGGCAGTCGGGTGAGCAGTACTTC. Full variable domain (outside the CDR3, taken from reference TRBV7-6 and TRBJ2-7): GAGVSQSPRYKVTKRGQDVALRCDPISGHVSLYWYRQALGQGPEFLTYFNYEAQQDKSGLPNDRFSAERPEGSISTLTIQRTEQRDSAMYRCASSLGGGQSGEQYFGPGTRLTVT.